This is a list of T cell receptor beta chains from one sample in a study of blood T cell repertoires in COVID-19. Generated by immunoSEQ multiplex PCR, the TCRdb table keeps only in-frame clones and is missing some. This table holds 75,000 to 90,000 clones, around four fifths found once. Material: peripheral blood. Every receptor here comes from a man of 80 years or more with active or convalescent COVID-19. Each CDR3 is given with its conserved first and last residue. D genes are given only for firm matches. Size is omitted from some rows. Given values are once, few, many or a class for expanded clones.

D	V	size	J	DNA	CDR3
-	TRBV28	few	TRBJ2-2	TGTGCCAGCATAACAGTCTCGAACACCGGGGAGCTGTTTTTT	CASITVSNTGELFF
TRBD2	TRBV9	-	TRBJ2-1	TGTGCCAGCAGCAGGACTAGCGGGGGGTTTTACAATGAGCAGTTCTTC	CASSRTSGGFYNEQFF
-	TRBV27	-	TRBJ2-2	TGTGCCAGCAGCCCCTCCGGGAACACCGGGGAGCTGTTTTTT	CASSPSGNTGELFF
-	TRBV13	-	TRBJ1-2	TGTGCCAGCAGCTTAGGCCTCCGGGATTTTGACTATGGCTACACCTTC	CASSLGLRDFDYGYTF
-	TRBV28	few	TRBJ1-4	TGTGCCAGCAGACGTACAGGGATGGGTGAAAAACTGTTTTTT	CASRRTGMGEKLFF
TRBD2	TRBV7-3	-	TRBJ2-2	TGTGCCAGCAGCGTGCACAATGGGACTAGCGGGTTACTGGGGAACACCGGGGAGCTGTTTTTT	CASSVHNGTSGLLGNTGELFF
-	TRBV28	-	TRBJ1-5	TGTGCCAGCAGACGGACTCCCCGGCCCCAGCATTTT	CASRRTPRPQHF
TRBD1	TRBV3-1/TRBV3-2	few	TRBJ2-4	TGTGCCAGCAGCCAATGGGGACAGCAGAAAAACATTCAGTACTTC	CASSQWGQQKNIQYF
-	TRBV19	once	TRBJ1-3	TGTGCCAGTAGTCCGGTGAGGGGGTCTGGAAACACCATATATTTT	CASSPVRGSGNTIYF
TRBD1	TRBV7-2	-	TRBJ2-2	TGTGCCAGCAGCTTAGACGGGACAGGGAACCGGGAGCTGTTTTTT	CASSLDGTGNRELFF
TRBD2	TRBV9	-	TRBJ2-2	TGTGCCAGCAGCTTTTTAGCGGGGGGCACCGGGGAGCTGTTTTTT	CASSFLAGGTGELFF
-	TRBV30	-	TRBJ2-1	TGTGCCTGGACCCGGTTCCATGAGCAGTTCTTC	CAWTRFHEQFF
TRBD1	TRBV24-1	-	TRBJ2-2	TGTGCCACCAGTGATTTGGGACAGGGGGCGAACGGGGAGCTGTTTTTT	CATSDLGQGANGELFF
-	TRBV25-1	-	TRBJ1-1	TGTGCCAGCAGGCCCTTTGGGACATCCGGGGCTGAAGCTTTCTTT	CASRPFGTSGAEAFF
TRBD1	TRBV5-1	-	TRBJ2-2	TGCGCCAGCAGCGTGGGCAGGGGGCAAGTCGGGGAGCTGTTTTTT	CASSVGRGQVGELFF
TRBD1	TRBV5-6	-	TRBJ1-2	TGTGCCAGCAGCGGATACAGGGGGCCTCTCTATGGCTACACCTTC	CASSGYRGPLYGYTF
TRBD1	TRBV7-7	-	TRBJ2-2	TGTGCCAGCAGCTTGGGGACAGGGTTCAACACCGGGGAGCTGTTTTTT	CASSLGTGFNTGELFF
TRBD2	TRBV11-3	-	TRBJ2-3	TGTGCCAGCCAGCGGGGACTCACAGATACGCAGTATTTT	CASQRGLTDTQYF
-	TRBV19	once	TRBJ1-6	TGTGCCAGTAGTATAGTCCGCGGGGACCATTCACCCCTCCGCTTT	CASSIVRGDHSPLRF
-	TRBV28	-	TRBJ1-3	TGTGCCAGCGATGGTAGGGGGGGTTTTAAGGGCTTAAACACCATATATTTT	CASDGRGGFKGLNTIYF
TRBD2	TRBV7-9	-	TRBJ2-3	TGTGCCAGCAGCTTAAGGTCGCTTGGACTAGCGGCAAGAGATACGCAGTATTTT	CASSLRSLGLAARDTQYF
-	TRBV14	-	TRBJ2-6	TGTGCCAGCAGCCAATTTAGGAGCGCCGGGGCCAACGTCCTGACTTTC	CASSQFRSAGANVLTF
-	TRBV2	-	TRBJ2-1	TGTGCCAGCAGTGCCGAAACAGGTGTCGGGCAGTTCTTC	CASSAETGVGQFF
TRBD1	TRBV29-1	-	TRBJ2-1	TGCAGCGTTGCGGGACAGAATACTTACAATGAGCAGTTCTTC	CSVAGQNTYNEQFF
-	TRBV28	-	TRBJ2-3	TGTGCCATACAGGGTATCACAGATACGCAGTATTTT	CAIQGITDTQYF
-	TRBV18	-	TRBJ1-5	TGTGCCAGCTCAGAGACCCCAGGTTTCGGTCAGCCCCAGCATTTT	CASSETPGFGQPQHF
TRBD2	TRBV24-1	-	TRBJ2-1	TGTGCCACCAGTGTCCCCGGGACTAGAGGGGTGTTAAATGAGCAGTTCTTC	CATSVPGTRGVLNEQFF
-	TRBV10-2	-	TRBJ2-6	TGCGCCAGCTCCGGGGGTGGGGCCAACGTCCTGACTTTC	CASSGGGANVLTF
TRBD1	TRBV6-1	-	TRBJ2-4	TGTGCCAGCAGTGAATGGGAACAGGGGGTCGCCAAAAACATTCAGTACTTC	CASSEWEQGVAKNIQYF
-	TRBV7-9	-	TRBJ1-5	TGTGCCAGCAGCTTAACTACTGACAATCAGCCCCAGCATTTT	CASSLTTDNQPQHF
TRBD2	TRBV4-2	-	TRBJ2-2	TGTGCCAGCAGCCTGCCGGGACTAGCGGGGGGATCCGGGGAGCTGTTTTTT	CASSLPGLAGGSGELFF
-	TRBV19	-	TRBJ2-1	TGTGCCAGTAGTACAGAGGGGCGCTCCTACAATGAGCAGTTCTTC	CASSTEGRSYNEQFF
-	TRBV6-5	-	TRBJ2-1	TGTGCCAGCAGGGAGGACCACTACAATGAGCAGTTCTTC	CASREDHYNEQFF
-	TRBV6-1	-	TRBJ2-3	TGTGCCAGCAGTGAAAGTCTGAGTGTTCTGGGCCCATCCACAGATACGCAGTATTTT	CASSESLSVLGPSTDTQYF
-	TRBV10-3	-	TRBJ1-5	TGTGCCATCAGTGAGTCGAGGAATCAGCCCCAGCATTTT	CAISESRNQPQHF
TRBD1	TRBV2	few	TRBJ1-5	TGTGCCAGCAGTGAAAACAGGGGGAATCAGCCCCAGCATTTT	CASSENRGNQPQHF
TRBD1	TRBV5-1	-	TRBJ1-1	TGCGCCAGCAGCTCGGAACAGGGGGCTGCTGAAGCTTTCTTT	CASSSEQGAAEAFF
-	TRBV19	once	TRBJ1-3	TGTGCCAGTAGTATACCCCCTCTTGGAAACACCATATATTTT	CASSIPPLGNTIYF
-	TRBV6-6	-	TRBJ1-5	TGTGCCAGCACCAACGAGTGGAATCAGCCCCAGCATTTT	CASTNEWNQPQHF
-	TRBV2	-	TRBJ1-6	TGTGCCAGCAGTCCTGACAGGAATTCACCCCTCCACTTT	CASSPDRNSPLHF